One and the same sample provided the 24 T cell receptor beta chains below, sequenced in a study of control samples from healthy donors and cancer patients. Data came from immunoSEQ multiplex PCR; TCRdb stores just in-frame clones and leaves some out. The repertoire holds 90,000 or so clones, with around 89% as singletons. Material for sequencing was blood. The receptors were sampled from an older woman in good health.

V gene TRBV7-3 combines with J gene TRBJ1-1, with 9 positions matching TRBD1. The CDR3 is made up of 15 amino acids. Germline CDR1 and CDR2: SGHTA and FQGTGA. V shed 5 bases, J shed 4 bases, and the junction held 8 bases outside the gene matches. The CDR3 sequence: CASSKQTGGGTEAFF. Written as DNA, the CDR3 is TGTGCCAGCAGCAAACAAACAGGGGGCGGCACTGAAGCTTTCTTT.

This chain uses TRBV20-1 with TRBJ2-1, with a weak D call TRBD2 (7 bases). Trimming shortened V by 3 bases and J by 12 bases, and 15 bases separated the two germline ends. Germline values: CDR1 DFQATT, CDR2 SNEGSKA (reference sequence). This CDR3 contains 12 residues. The CDR3 coding sequence is TGCAGTGCTAGTCGTACGGGGGGCGGGCAGTTCTTC. It encodes CSASRTGGGQFF.

CDR3 residues: CASSPWEQELSGANVLTF. The DNA of the CDR3 is TGTGCCAGCAGTCCCTGGGAGCAGGAGCTTTCTGGGGCCAACGTCCTGACTTTC. The chain couples TRBV6-6 to TRBJ2-6; TRBD2 is a possible D gene (5 bases). This CDR3 has 18 residues. V gave up 5 bases and J gave up 1 base, with 18 bases separating them. Germline V gives CDR1 MNHNY, CDR2 SVGAGI (reference sequence).

The chain employs TRBV29-1 and TRBJ1-1, with D unresolved. The germline V gene has CDR1 SQVTM and CDR2 ANQGSEA. The CDR3 contains 13 residues. The germline V and J ends were trimmed by 3 bases and 1 base, with 9 bases remaining between them. The CDR3 DNA reads as TGCAGCGTTGAGATTACAGCGAACACTGAAGCTTTCTTT. Protein: CSVEITANTEAFF.

The chain employs TRBV12-3 or TRBV12-4 and TRBJ1-2; D gene unclear. V gave up 1 base and J gave up 3 bases, with 6 bases separating them. This CDR3 is built from 13 residues. The CDR3 nucleotides read TGTGCCAGCAGTTTAGGAGCGGACTATGGCTACACCTTC. Translated, it gives CASSLGADYGYTF.

This chain links TRBV10-3 with TRBJ1-2, with 11 bases identical to TRBD1. In germline, CDR1 is ENHRY, CDR2 SYGVKD. Unmatched junction bases numbered 0, after V lost 6 bases and J lost 3 bases. The CDR3 spans 13 residues. CDR3 coding DNA: TGTGCCATCAGGGGACAGGGGGACTATGGCTACACCTTC. Amino acids: CAIRGQGDYGYTF.

V usage is TRBV7-2 and J usage is TRBJ1-1; D not resolved. The CDR3 is 13 amino acids. CDR1 and CDR2 from the germline V gene are SGHTA and FQGNSA. V lost 6 bases and J 4 bases, leaving 12 bases between the germline ends. CDR3 nucleotide sequence: TGTGCCAGCAGTTCCGGGCTTCGCACTGAAGCTTTCTTT. Its protein product is CASSSGLRTEAFF.

This clone was counted once. V is TRBV3-1 (or the pseudogene TRBV3-2) and J is TRBJ2-3; TRBD2 agrees at 10 bases. After removal of 6 bases from V and 0 bases from J, the junction contained 6 bases not matched to a gene. This CDR3 comprises 16 residues. Germline CDR1 is LGHDT and CDR2 is YNNKEL (reference sequence). CDR3 loop: CASSPGLAASTDTQYF. As DNA, the CDR3 is TGTGCCAGCAGTCCCGGACTAGCGGCTAGCACAGATACGCAGTATTTT.

The CDR3 DNA is TGCAGTACCTCTGGGGGAGCAAGCTACACCTTC. Translation gives CSTSGGASYTF. The chain joins TRBV20-1 to TRBJ1-2, with D perhaps TRBD1 (5 bases). V lost 8 bases and J 9 bases, leaving 16 bases between the germline ends. This CDR3 comprises 11 residues. Germline assignment: CDR1 DFQATT and CDR2 SNEGSKA (reference sequence).

The V gene is TRBV28, the J gene TRBJ2-7; the D gene is possibly TRBD2 (6 bases). CDR3 length: 13 residues. Germline CDR1 reads MDHEN; CDR2 reads SYDVKM. The V and J ends lost 10 bases and 4 bases respectively, with 17 bases between them. The CDR3 protein is CATTGGVLYEQYF. CDR3 in DNA: TGTGCCACTACTGGAGGGGTTCTATACGAGCAGTACTTC.

The gene calls are TRBV2 and TRBJ1-2; the D gene is possibly TRBD1 (5 bases). The CDR3 runs to 13 residues. Germline lookup yields CDR1 SNHLY and CDR2 FYNNEI. Trimming shortened V by 6 bases and J by 1 base, and 9 bases separated the two germline ends. CDR3 coding DNA: TGTGCCAGCAGGGGGCTAGATAACTATGGCTACACCTTC. Its translation: CASRGLDNYGYTF.

Concerning this clone: The sample carries other DNA sequences with the same CDR3. The chain carries TRBV12-3 or TRBV12-4 and TRBJ1-1; tentatively, D is TRBD1 (6 bases). The ends were cut back, 6 bases at V and 8 bases at J, with 10 bases in the middle. There are 11 residues in the CDR3. The CDR3 DNA sequence: TGTGCCAGCAGCCTCGGGACAGAAGCTTTCTTT. This sequence encodes CASSLGTEAFF.

The chain employs TRBV7-3 and TRBJ1-6; 11 bases are shared with TRBD1. Germline-derived CDR1 and CDR2 are SGHTA and FQGTGA. CDR3 length equals 15 residues. Trimming took 5 bases from V and 7 from J; bases not matched to a gene: 4. The CDR3 region is CASSIGTGGNSPLHF. The CDR3 nucleotides read TGTGCCAGCAGCATCGGGACAGGGGGGAATTCACCCCTCCACTTT.

The count of this clone is one. The V and J genes are TRBV5-1 and TRBJ2-3, with TRBD2 identical over 8 bases. V was clipped by 1 base and J by 4 bases; unmatched bases: 5. The CDR3 is 15 residues long. Germline values: CDR1 SGHRS, CDR2 YFSETQ. The CDR3: CASSLRGLASDTQYF. CDR3 nucleotides: TGCGCCAGCAGCTTGCGAGGACTAGCCTCAGATACGCAGTATTTT.

The J gene is TRBJ1-6, the V gene TRBV3-1 (or the pseudogene TRBV3-2), with 9 bases identical to TRBD1. The CDR3 runs 15 residues. CDR1 and CDR2 (germline): LGHDT, YNNKEL (reference sequence). V shed 3 bases and J 7 bases; nucleotides not matched to a gene: 4. The CDR3 DNA sequence: TGTGCCAGCAGCCACGAGGGACAGGGAAATTCACCCCTCCACTTT. Translation gives CASSHEGQGNSPLHF.

This clone was recorded only once. The chain has TRBV7-3 and TRBJ2-2; D is ambiguous. The CDR3 runs to 15 residues. The germline CDR1 and CDR2 sequences are SGHTA and FQGTGA. V was shortened by 5 bases and J by 1 base, with 11 bases between the two germline ends. The CDR3 region has the DNA TGTGCCAGCAGCCCCGGGCCCTTGAACACCGGGGAGCTGTTTTTT. As protein: CASSPGPLNTGELFF. Based on the CDR3 plus reference TRBV7-3 and TRBJ2-2, the full variable domain is GAGVSQTPSNKVTEKGKYVELRCDPISGHTALYWYRQSLGQGPEFLIYFQGTGAADDSGLPNDRFFAVRPEGSVSTLKIQRTERGDSAVYLCASSPGPLNTGELFFGEGSRLTVL.

The CDR3 reads CASSMQAQANYGYTF. The CDR3 DNA sequence: TGTGCCAGTAGTATGCAGGCCCAAGCTAACTATGGCTACACCTTC. The rearrangement links TRBV19 to TRBJ1-2; no reliable D call. This CDR3 is 15 amino acids long. Germline CDR1 LNHDA, CDR2 SQIVND (reference sequence). V lost 3 bases and J 0 bases, leaving 11 bases between the germline ends.

The chain uses TRBV9 and TRBJ1-4, with a tentative D call TRBD1 (5 bases). The CDR3 has 16 amino acids. The germline V gene has CDR1 SGDLS and CDR2 YYNGEE. V was clipped by 0 bases and J by 8 bases, with 17 bases between them. CDR3 nucleotide sequence: TGTGCCAGCAGCGTAGCTTCAGGACAAATAGGCGAAAAACTGTTTTTT. This sequence encodes CASSVASGQIGEKLFF.

The V gene is TRBV7-2, the J gene TRBJ1-4, with D unresolved. CDR1 and CDR2 (germline): SGHTA, FQGNSA. Deletions cut 5 bases from V and 5 bases from J, with 6 bases between. The CDR3 spans 12 residues. The CDR3 spells CASSDTNEKLFF. The CDR3 DNA follows: TGTGCCAGCAGCGACACGAATGAAAAACTGTTTTTT.

The V call is TRBV19, the J call TRBJ1-4, with D possibly matching TRBD1 (5 bases). The CDR3 runs to 16 residues. Looked up from germline, CDR1 is LNHDA and CDR2 is SQIVND (reference sequence). Trimming removed 5 bases at V and 8 bases at J, with 21 bases between. The CDR3 reads CASSASPGMSWEKLFF. In DNA form, the CDR3 reads TGTGCCAGTAGTGCCTCACCAGGGATGTCTTGGGAAAAACTGTTTTTT.

V is TRBV3-1 (or the pseudogene TRBV3-2) and J is TRBJ2-3; 12 bases line up with TRBD2. The junction had 12 bases not matched to a gene; V was cut back by 3 bases and J by 5 bases. The CDR3 runs to 18 residues. CDR1 and CDR2 (germline): LGHDT, YNNKEL (reference sequence). This CDR3 is CASSQRFSSGGAEDTQYF. CDR3 coding DNA: TGTGCCAGCAGCCAGAGATTTTCTAGCGGGGGGGCGGAAGATACGCAGTATTTT.

The rearrangement joins TRBV9 to TRBJ1-1; possibly TRBD1 for D (6 bases). In germline, CDR1 is SGDLS, CDR2 YYNGEE. The CDR3 extends over 14 amino acids. The germline V and J ends were trimmed by 0 bases and 8 bases, with 14 bases remaining between them. The CDR3 DNA reads TGTGCCAGCAGCGTAGAATCTTGGGGGGCGGAAGCTTTCTTT. Amino acid sequence: CASSVESWGAEAFF.

The V gene is TRBV11-2, the J gene TRBJ1-2; perhaps TRBD1 as D (5 bases). The V gene lost 4 bases and the J gene lost 0 bases, with 15 bases spanning the gap. The CDR3 runs to 16 residues. Germline lookup yields CDR1 SGHAT and CDR2 FQNNGV. The CDR3 DNA sequence: TGTGCCAGCAGCTCGAATTCAGGGCCCACTAACTATGGCTACACCTTC. As protein: CASSSNSGPTNYGYTF.

V gene TRBV5-1 combines with J gene TRBJ2-5; TRBD1 matches 9 bases. The CDR3 is 14 residues long. Per germline, CDR1 SGHRS and CDR2 YFSETQ. Germline trimming cut 7 bases from V and 4 bases from J; bases unmatched to any gene: 8. The CDR3 DNA reads as TGCGCCAGCGCCTCGGGGACAGGGAGAGAGACCCAGTACTTC. Protein: CASASGTGRETQYF.